This TCR beta chain was sequenced for a study of response to subunit inactivated influenza vaccine. Study findings and constraints: Seasonal influenza vaccination, on each occasion, was suggested by the authors to recruit few new T cells.

This clonotype showed up just a few times. The antigen is unknown. MiXCR, run by TCRdb on the RT-PCR reads, gives a single entry per CDR3 protein. The table lists just under 550,000 distinct CDR3 sequences, around 25% of them singletons. Trimming removed 1 base from V and 6 bases from J, with 7 bases in between. Germline lookup yields CDR1 SGHKS and CDR2 YYEKEE (reference sequence). This CDR3 spans 13 amino acids. This sample also belongs to another study, concerning T cells expressing NK-cell markers. That study reports: The authors made TCR beta cDNA libraries by 5'RACE template switching. This switching added a universal primer site and UMIs. Among eight sequenced donors, seven carried HCMV seropositivity while one was seronegative. For five or six donors, the dominant NKG2C+ clonotypes made up roughly 1.0-8% of their CD8+ T cells.

The chain has TRBV5-5 and TRBJ2-2; D uncertain. Source: CD4+ T cells sorted from PBMCs, taken about 11 days after vaccination. The receptor's source is a man between 45 and 60 years old who received an inactivated influenza vaccine. As DNA, the CDR3 is TGTGCCAGCAGCTTGATCCAGCCCGGGGAGCTGTTTTTT. It yields the protein CASSLIQPGELFF.